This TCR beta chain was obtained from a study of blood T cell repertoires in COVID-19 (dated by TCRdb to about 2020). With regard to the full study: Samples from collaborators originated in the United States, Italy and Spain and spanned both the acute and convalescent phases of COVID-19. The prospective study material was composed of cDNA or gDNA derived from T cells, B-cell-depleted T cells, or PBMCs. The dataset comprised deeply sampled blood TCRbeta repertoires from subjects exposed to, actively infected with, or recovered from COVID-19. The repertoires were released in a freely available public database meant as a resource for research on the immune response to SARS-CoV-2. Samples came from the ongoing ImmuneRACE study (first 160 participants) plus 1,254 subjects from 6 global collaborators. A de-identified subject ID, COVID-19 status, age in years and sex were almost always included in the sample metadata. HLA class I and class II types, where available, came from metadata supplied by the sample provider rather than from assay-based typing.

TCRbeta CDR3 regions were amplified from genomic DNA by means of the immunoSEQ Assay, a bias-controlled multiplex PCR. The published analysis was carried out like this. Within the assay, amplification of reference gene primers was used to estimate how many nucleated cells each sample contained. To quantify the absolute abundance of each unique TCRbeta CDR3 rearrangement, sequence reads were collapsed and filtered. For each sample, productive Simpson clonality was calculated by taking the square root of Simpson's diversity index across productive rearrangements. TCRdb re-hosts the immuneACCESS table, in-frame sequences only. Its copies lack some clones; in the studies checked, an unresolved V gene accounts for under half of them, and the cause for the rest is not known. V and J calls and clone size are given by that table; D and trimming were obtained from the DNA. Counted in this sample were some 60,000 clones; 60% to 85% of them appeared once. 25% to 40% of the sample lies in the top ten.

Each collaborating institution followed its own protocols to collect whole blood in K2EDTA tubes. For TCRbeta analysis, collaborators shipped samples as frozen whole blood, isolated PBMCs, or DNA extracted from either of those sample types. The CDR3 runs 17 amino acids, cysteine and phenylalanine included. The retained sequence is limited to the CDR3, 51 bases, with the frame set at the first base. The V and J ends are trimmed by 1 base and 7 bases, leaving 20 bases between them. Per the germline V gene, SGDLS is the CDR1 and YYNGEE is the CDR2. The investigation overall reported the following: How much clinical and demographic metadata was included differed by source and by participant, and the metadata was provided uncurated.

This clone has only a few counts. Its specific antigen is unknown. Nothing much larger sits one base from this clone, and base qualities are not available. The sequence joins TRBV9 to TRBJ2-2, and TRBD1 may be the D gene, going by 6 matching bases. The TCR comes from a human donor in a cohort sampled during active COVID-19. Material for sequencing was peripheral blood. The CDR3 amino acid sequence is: CASSVLWTVAGDGELFF. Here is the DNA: TGTGCCAGCAGCGTACTTTGGACAGTGGCGGGCGACGGGGAGCTGTTTTTT.